This T cell receptor beta chain was identified in a study of identical twins. TCRdb reprocessed the 5' RACE reads via MiXCR and lists one record per CDR3 protein. The data show about 890,000 distinct CDR3 sequences, around an eighth seen once. The V end lost 5 bases, the J end lost 7 bases, and 12 bases lay between the germline ends. CDR3 length equals 14 residues. This sample was shared with a second study, whose subject was yellow fever vaccine responses in identical twins.

Material for sequencing was PBMCs. V gene TRBV12-3 or TRBV12-4 combines with J gene TRBJ1-6, with D perhaps matching TRBD1 (6 bases). The TCR sequence derives from a woman aged 18-29 years in good health. CDR3 sequence reads: CASSHTGLNSPLHF. DNA for the CDR3: TGTGCCAGCAGTCATACAGGGTTGAATTCACCCCTCCACTTT.